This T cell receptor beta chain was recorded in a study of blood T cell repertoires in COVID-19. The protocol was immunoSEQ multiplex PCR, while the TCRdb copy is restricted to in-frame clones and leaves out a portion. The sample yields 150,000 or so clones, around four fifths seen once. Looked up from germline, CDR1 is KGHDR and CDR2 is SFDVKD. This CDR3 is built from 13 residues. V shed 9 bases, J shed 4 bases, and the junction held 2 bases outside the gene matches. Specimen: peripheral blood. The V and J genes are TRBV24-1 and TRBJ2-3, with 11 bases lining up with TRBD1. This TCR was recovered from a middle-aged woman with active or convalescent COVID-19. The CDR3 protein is CATGQGAADTQYF. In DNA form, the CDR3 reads TGTGCCACCGGACAGGGGGCCGCAGATACGCAGTATTTT.